These 2 T cell receptor beta chains originate from one sample sequenced in a study of cytomegalovirus exposure and HLA in healthy donors. 13 Jbeta primers and 60 Vbeta primers were used for the PCR. Assay: immunoSEQ multiplex PCR; the TCRdb copy retains only in-frame clones and omits some. The sample holds some 190,000 clones, under 80% seen once. Sequencing was carried out using PBMCs. The receptors here all came from a woman in her twenties or thirties in good health and CMV-seropositive.

CDR3 in DNA: TGCGCCAGCAGCTTGGAGCCAGGGAGGTATGGCTACACCTTC. Translated, it gives CASSLEPGRYGYTF. The rearrangement joins TRBV5-1 to TRBJ1-2, with a possible D match to TRBD1 (5 bases). V shed 0 bases and J shed 5 bases, with 11 bases lying between them. Germline assignment: CDR1 SGHRS and CDR2 YFSETQ. This CDR3 region has 14 residues.

J is TRBJ1-1 and V is TRBV29-1; D call uncertain. The CDR3 extends over 13 amino acids. Germline assignment: CDR1 SQVTM and CDR2 ANQGSEA. The ends were cut back, 1 base at V and 1 base at J, with 7 bases in the middle. This CDR3 is CSVEGGGNTEAFF. CDR3 in DNA: TGCAGCGTTGAAGGAGGAGGGAACACTGAAGCTTTCTTT.